This T cell receptor beta chain was sequenced in a study of a mutant IDH1 vaccine in newly diagnosed glioma. Study background: The study started vaccination 4-6 weeks after radiotherapy alone, or with temozolomide cycles. Sex distribution of treated patients was approximately 60% male and roughly 40% female; mean age was roughly 37 years. Earlier care involved radiotherapy, temozolomide, or both, and the majority received both. Regarding the study as a whole: Pseudoprogression appeared unlinked to shifts in leading peripheral T cell clonotypes.

The CDR3 consists of 15 residues. V gave up 3 bases and J gave up 0 bases, with 10 bases separating them. The germline gives CDR1 SNHLY, CDR2 FYNNEI. As for this clone: Its matching antigen is unknown.

The time point denotes: week 11, during vaccination. The content of each vaccine dose was 300 ug of mutant IDH1 20-mer peptide, and topical imiquimod accompanied it. Here immunoSEQ multiplex PCR was the method, and the copy in TCRdb shows in-frame clones only, minus some. The table shows tens of thousands of clones, with roughly 89% occurring only once. This sequence originates from a woman between 35 and 50 years old with glioma. J is TRBJ2-3 and V is TRBV2; D may be TRBD2 (6 bases). The specimen was PBMCs, collected from a glioma patient whose treatment included an IDH1 peptide vaccine. This chain's CDR3 is CASSEVGTSTDTQYF. The CDR3 DNA is TGTGCCAGCAGTGAGGTGGGGACTAGCACAGATACGCAGTATTTT.